One T cell receptor (beta chain) is described in this entry. These data originate in a study of blood T cell repertoires in COVID-19. The CDR3 sequence is 13 residues long. The V gene end was trimmed by 3 bases and the J gene end by 6 bases; junction bases not matched to a gene: 3. In the authors' methods: Estimates of nucleated cell counts were drawn from the amplification of reference gene primers. Using immunoSEQ multiplex PCR, the repertoire was profiled, and TCRdb retains in-frame clones only, with some absent. D and trimming come from the DNA, and the V and J calls and clone size come from that table. Of more than 12,000 clones listed, about 86% are singletons.

Sequenced: peripheral blood. This sequence joins TRBV12-3 or TRBV12-4 and TRBJ2-7, with 9 bases lining up with TRBD1. This receptor was taken from a human donor in a cohort sampled during active COVID-19. CDR3 bases: TGTGCCAGCAGTTTGGGACAGGGCCCCGAGCAGTACTTC. Amino acid sequence: CASSLGQGPEQYF.